This section outlines one T cell receptor (beta chain) sequence together with its context. The antigen is undetermined. This sample was included in a study of T cell responses to AZD1222 COVID-19 vaccine. Points from the study as a whole: After the peak T cell response, and only then, were repertoires sampled.

Produced via immunoSEQ multiplex PCR; TCRdb's table is partial and in-frame only. The sample shows 80,000 or so clones, approximately 80% of them seen only once. The sequence was collected from an adult who received the MenACWY meningococcal vaccine as a control. Source: peripheral blood, taken 28 days after the second dose of the MenACWY control vaccine.

The CDR3 DNA is TGTGCCAGCAGCTCGCGGGGATCGGGCCCCCCTGAAGCTTTCTTT. Its protein product is CASSSRGSGPPEAFF. This sequence joins TRBV7-9 and TRBJ1-1; D not resolved. Trimming stripped 4 bases from V and 6 bases from J, with 18 bases between. Germline V gene data show CDR1 as SEHNR and CDR2 as FQNEAQ (reference sequence). The CDR3 covers 15 residues.